This passage covers 25 T cell receptor beta chains from one sample sequenced in a study of blood T cell repertoires in COVID-19. Assay: immunoSEQ multiplex PCR; the TCRdb copy retains only in-frame clones and omits some. This sample carries approximately 210,000 clones, approximately 86% of them seen once, and the ten largest clones take around 2.4%. The sample taken for sequencing was PBMCs or T cells enriched from blood (not recorded which). Receptor source: a woman aged 30 to 39 who had recovered from COVID-19.

The V gene is TRBV19, the J gene TRBJ1-6; 8 bases align to TRBD1. This CDR3 region has 14 residues. V lost 8 bases to trimming and J lost 8 bases; unmatched junction nucleotides: 8. Germline V gene lookup returns CDR1 LNHDA and CDR2 SQIVND (reference sequence). CDR3 loop: CASSYRGEDSPLHF. Here the CDR3 DNA reads TGTGCCAGTTCCTACAGGGGGGAAGATTCACCCCTCCACTTT.

The rearrangement joins TRBV30 to TRBJ1-2; tentatively, D is TRBD1 (5 bases). The CDR3 has 13 amino acids. In germline, CDR1 is GTSNPN, CDR2 SVGIG (reference sequence). Trimming stripped 2 bases from V and 8 bases from J, with 15 bases between. The CDR3 protein is CAWSFAGYDGYTF. The CDR3 DNA sequence: TGTGCCTGGAGTTTTGCAGGGTATGACGGCTACACCTTC.

This chain uses TRBV5-8 with TRBJ1-5, with 10 bases matching TRBD1. Germline V gene data show CDR1 as SGHTS and CDR2 as YDEGEE. The junction had 12 bases not matched to a gene; V was cut back by 5 bases and J by 1 base. This CDR3 region has 18 residues. In DNA form, the CDR3 reads TGTGCCAGCAGTTCCGCAAGGACAGGGGGTTGGAGCAATCAGCCCCAGCATTTT. This codes for CASSSARTGGWSNQPQHF. The full variable domain, its missing parts supplied by reference TRBV5-8 and TRBJ1-5, is EAGVTQSPTHLIKTRGQQATLRCSPISGHTSVYWYQQALGLGLQFLLWYDEGEERNRGNFPPRFSGRQFPNYSSELNVNALELEDSALYLCASSSARTGGWSNQPQHFGDGTRLSIL.

CDR3 protein: CAWSVGVGPYGYTF. CDR3 sequence (DNA): TGTGCCTGGAGTGTAGGGGTGGGCCCCTATGGCTACACCTTC. The chain couples TRBV30 to TRBJ1-2; D is possibly TRBD1 (5 bases). Germline V lookup: CDR1 GTSNPN, CDR2 SVGIG (reference sequence). This CDR3 comprises 14 residues. Trimming removed 0 bases from V and 4 bases from J, with 12 bases in between.

The genes are TRBV12-5 and TRBJ1-4; 9 bases match TRBD1. CDR1 and CDR2 (germline): LGHNT, FRNRAP. Unmatched junction bases numbered 4, after V lost 4 bases and J lost 7 bases. The CDR3 runs 14 residues. This CDR3 is CASGSGTGSEKLFF. As DNA, the CDR3 is TGTGCTAGTGGTTCCGGGACAGGGAGTGAAAAACTGTTTTTT.

The rearrangement links TRBV19 to TRBJ1-5; possibly TRBD1 for D (6 bases). CDR3 length: 15 residues. The V gene's germline CDR1 is LNHDA and CDR2 SQIVND (reference sequence). V was pared by 7 bases and J by 5 bases, with 18 bases between. CDR3 in amino acids: CASIKGGAVDQPQHF. The CDR3 coding sequence is TGTGCCAGTATTAAGGGGGGGGCCGTCGATCAGCCCCAGCATTTT.

This clone has a handful of counts. This chain links TRBV9 with TRBJ2-3; 9 bases align to TRBD1. This CDR3 contains 16 residues. Germline V gene data show CDR1 as SGDLS and CDR2 as YYNGEE. V lost 4 bases to trimming and J lost 2 bases; unmatched junction nucleotides: 8. The CDR3 loop is CASSSRGDRDTDTQYF. DNA of the CDR3: TGTGCCAGCAGCTCGAGGGGGGACAGGGACACAGATACGCAGTATTTT.

This clone was seen more than once but under ten times. The genes are TRBV19 and TRBJ2-1, with 8 bases aligning to TRBD1. Trimming took 4 bases from V and 9 from J; bases not matched to a gene: 14. Germline V gives CDR1 LNHDA, CDR2 SQIVND (reference sequence). The CDR3 runs 16 residues. CDR3 in DNA: TGTGCCAGTAGTACCGTCAACCCCAGGGGGCCGGGTGAGCAGTTCTTC. Residues: CASSTVNPRGPGEQFF.

This clone was seen at least ten times. The genes are TRBV7-6 and TRBJ1-6; TRBD1 matches at 8 bases. The CDR3 totals 16 residues. Germline CDR1 is SGHVS and CDR2 is FNYEAQ. V was pared by 4 bases and J by 0 bases, with 2 bases of the junction left unmatched. The CDR3: CASSSQGASYNSPLHF. CDR3 coding DNA: TGTGCCAGCAGCTCTCAGGGGGCCTCCTATAATTCACCCCTCCACTTT.

The V call is TRBV7-6, the J call TRBJ1-3, with 9 nucleotides matching TRBD1. The CDR3 covers 18 residues. Trimming took 1 base from V and 3 from J; bases not matched to a gene: 10. Germline lookup yields CDR1 SGHVS and CDR2 FNYEAQ. CDR3 coding DNA: TGTGCCAGCAGCTTAGAGCCGGGACAGGGTGTCGGTGGAAACACCATATATTTT. Translated, it gives CASSLEPGQGVGGNTIYF. The whole variable domain, remainder taken from reference TRBV7-6 and TRBJ1-3, is GAGVSQSPRYKVTKRGQDVALRCDPISGHVSLYWYRQALGQGPEFLTYFNYEAQQDKSGLPNDRFSAERPEGSISTLTIQRTEQRDSAMYRCASSLEPGQGVGGNTIYFGEGSWLTVV.

Only one count was recorded for this clone. The CDR3 DNA reads TGTGCCAGCTCACCACAGTCAGGACAGACTGGAAACACCATATATTTT. Protein sequence: CASSPQSGQTGNTIYF. The chain joins TRBV18 to TRBJ1-3, with D possibly being TRBD1 (6 bases). Trimming left V 1 base short and J 2 bases short, with 12 bases between. Per the germline V gene, CDR1 is KGHSH and CDR2 is LQKENI. This CDR3 spans 16 amino acids.

The chain carries TRBV4-2 and TRBJ1-4; 8 positions match TRBD1. J was trimmed by 11 bases and V by 4 bases; bases with no gene match: 12. From germline, CDR1 is LGHNA and CDR2 YNFKEQ. This CDR3 has 15 amino acids. The CDR3 spells CASSPLRQGAGKLFF. CDR3 nucleotide sequence: TGTGCCAGCAGCCCACTTCGGCAGGGGGCTGGGAAACTGTTTTTT.

The chain combines TRBV3-1 (or the pseudogene TRBV3-2) with TRBJ2-1, with 14 positions matching TRBD2. The CDR3 contains 17 residues. After removal of 4 bases from V and 5 bases from J, the junction contained 7 bases not matched to a gene. Germline values: CDR1 LGHDT, CDR2 YNNKEL (reference sequence). Here the CDR3 reads CASSPRTSGGTNNEQFF. The DNA of the CDR3 is TGTGCCAGCAGCCCACGGACTAGCGGGGGGACAAACAATGAGCAGTTCTTC.

CDR3 amino acids: CASSLDGGNYGYTF. In nucleotides, the CDR3 is TGTGCCAGCAGCTTAGATGGGGGCAACTATGGCTACACCTTC. This chain links TRBV9 with TRBJ1-2, with D possibly being TRBD1 (6 bases). Germline V lookup: CDR1 SGDLS, CDR2 YYNGEE. The CDR3 is made up of 14 amino acids. Trimming took 4 bases from V and 2 from J, leaving 12 bases between them.

The CDR3 loop reads CASSPLQTGGEKTDTQYF. The CDR3 DNA follows: TGTGCCAGCTCACCACTACAGACGGGGGGGGAAAAAACAGATACGCAGTATTTT. The V call is TRBV18, the J call TRBJ2-3; 8 nucleotides line up with TRBD2. This CDR3 has 18 amino acids. V trimming: 1 base; J trimming: 3 bases; junction bases outside the gene matches: 12. The germline CDR1 and CDR2 sequences are KGHSH and LQKENI.

The chain combines TRBV7-9 with TRBJ2-3; 8 positions match TRBD2. CDR1 and CDR2 from the germline V gene are SEHNR and FQNEAQ (reference sequence). The CDR3 length is 15 residues. Germline trimming cut 4 bases from V and 4 bases from J; bases unmatched to any gene: 7. CDR3 loop: CASSSPGTRADTQYF. DNA for the CDR3: TGTGCCAGCAGCTCTCCCGGGACTAGAGCAGATACGCAGTATTTT.

The chain employs TRBV30 and TRBJ1-3, with 8 bases identical to TRBD1. The trim removed 1 base at V and 2 bases at J, leaving 4 bases unmatched. CDR3 length equals 15 residues. CDR1 is GTSNPN and CDR2 is SVGIG in the germline V gene (reference sequence). DNA of the CDR3: TGTGCCTGGAGTGCGGACAGGGCTACTGGAAACACCATATATTTT. The encoded protein is CAWSADRATGNTIYF.

V usage is TRBV6-5 and J usage is TRBJ1-4; 8 bases are shared with TRBD1. The CDR3 spans 14 residues. CDR1 and CDR2 (germline): MNHEY, SVGAGI. J lost 7 bases, V lost 2 bases, and 3 bases had no gene match. CDR3 protein: CASSYLGTGEKLFF. In DNA, the CDR3 is TGTGCCAGCAGTTACCTTGGGACAGGTGAAAAACTGTTTTTT.

The rearrangement links TRBV9 to TRBJ2-2, with TRBD1 identical over 9 bases. The CDR3 contains 15 residues. Germline assignment: CDR1 SGDLS and CDR2 YYNGEE. The trim removed 0 bases at V and 5 bases at J, leaving 2 bases unmatched. CDR3 loop: CASSVGDRDTGELFF. The CDR3 DNA reads TGTGCCAGCAGCGTAGGGGACAGGGATACCGGGGAGCTGTTTTTT.

This clone was found a few times. This chain connects TRBV29-1 to TRBJ1-4, with 10 bases that match TRBD1. With 7 bases clipped from V and 0 bases from J, the junction kept 8 bases outside the gene matches. The CDR3 runs to 16 residues. Germline CDR1 SQVTM, CDR2 ANQGSEA. For the CDR3, the DNA is TGCAGCGGTGTTTGGGACAGGGGTTCAACTAATGAAAAACTGTTTTTT. As protein: CSGVWDRGSTNEKLFF.

V gene TRBV5-1 combines with J gene TRBJ1-2; maybe TRBD1 (5 bases). V shed 3 bases and J shed 1 base, with 7 bases lying between them. The CDR3 spans 13 residues. Germline V gene data show CDR1 as SGHRS and CDR2 as YFSETQ. This chain's CDR3 is CASSWGDNYGYTF. The CDR3 DNA is TGCGCCAGCAGCTGGGGGGATAACTATGGCTACACCTTC. Combining the CDR3 with reference TRBV5-1 and TRBJ1-2 gives the whole variable domain KAGVTQTPRYLIKTRGQQVTLSCSPISGHRSVSWYQQTPGQGLQFLFEYFSETQRNKGNFPGRFSGRQFSNSRSEMNVSTLELGDSALYLCASSWGDNYGYTFGSGTRLTVV.

The chain combines TRBV4-1 with TRBJ2-7; the D gene is possibly TRBD1 (6 bases). The germline gives CDR1 MGHRA, CDR2 YSYEKL. The CDR3 runs 13 residues. V dropped 2 bases and J dropped 4 bases, with 9 bases sitting between them. CDR3 nucleotide sequence: TGCGCCAGCAGCCAAACGCAGGGGTACGAGCAGTACTTC. It specifies CASSQTQGYEQYF.

V gene TRBV11-3 combines with J gene TRBJ2-3, with D possibly TRBD2 on 5 matching bases. The germline V gene has CDR1 SGHNT and CDR2 YENEEA. V dropped 1 base and J dropped 6 bases, with 11 bases sitting between them. The CDR3 has 14 amino acids. CDR3 protein: CASSLGRGMDTQYF. As DNA, the CDR3 is TGTGCCAGCAGCTTAGGTCGGGGTATGGATACGCAGTATTTT.

The V call is TRBV7-3, the J call TRBJ1-1; D is perhaps TRBD1 (6 bases). Deletions cut 2 bases from V and 1 base from J, with 8 bases between. Germline V gene lookup returns CDR1 SGHTA and CDR2 FQGTGA. This CDR3 has 14 amino acids. CDR3 protein: CASSLGQTNTEAFF. CDR3 bases: TGTGCCAGCAGCTTAGGACAGACGAACACTGAAGCTTTCTTT.

The chain is built from TRBV2 and TRBJ1-6, with D maybe TRBD1 (5 bases). Germline CDR1 and CDR2: SNHLY and FYNNEI. The CDR3 totals 12 residues. Trimming pared 6 bases from V and 10 bases from J, leaving 10 bases between. CDR3 residues: CASRGDRSPLHF. The CDR3 DNA reads TGTGCCAGCAGAGGGGATCGATCACCCCTCCACTTT. Full variable domain (rest looked up from reference TRBV2 and TRBJ1-6): EPEVTQTPSHQVTQMGQEVILRCVPISNHLYFYWYRQILGQKVEFLVSFYNNEISEKSEIFDDQFSVERPDGSNFTLKIRSTKLEDSAMYFCASRGDRSPLHFGNGTRLTVT.